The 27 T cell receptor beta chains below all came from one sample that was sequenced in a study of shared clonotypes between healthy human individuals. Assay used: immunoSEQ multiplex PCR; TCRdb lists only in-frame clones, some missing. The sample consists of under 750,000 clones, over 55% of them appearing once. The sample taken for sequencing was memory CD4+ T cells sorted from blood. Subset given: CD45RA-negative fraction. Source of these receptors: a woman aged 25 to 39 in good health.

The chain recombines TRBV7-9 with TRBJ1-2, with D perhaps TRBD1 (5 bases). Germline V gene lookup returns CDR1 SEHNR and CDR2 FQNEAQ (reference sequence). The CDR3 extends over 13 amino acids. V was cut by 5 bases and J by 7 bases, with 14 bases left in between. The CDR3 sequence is CASSGSGRGGYTF. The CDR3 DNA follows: TGTGCCAGCAGCGGTTCGGGGAGGGGTGGCTACACCTTC.

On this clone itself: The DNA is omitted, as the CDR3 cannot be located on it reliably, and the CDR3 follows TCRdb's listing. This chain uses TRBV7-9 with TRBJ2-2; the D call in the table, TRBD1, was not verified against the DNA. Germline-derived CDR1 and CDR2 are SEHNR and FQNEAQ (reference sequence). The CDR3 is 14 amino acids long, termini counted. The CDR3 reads CASSLATGPGSCFF.

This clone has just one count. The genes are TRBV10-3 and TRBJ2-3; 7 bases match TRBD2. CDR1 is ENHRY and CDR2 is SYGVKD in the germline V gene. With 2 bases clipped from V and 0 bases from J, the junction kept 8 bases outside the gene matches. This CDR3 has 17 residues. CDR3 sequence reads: CAISEVGAGDSTDTQYF. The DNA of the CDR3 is TGTGCCATCAGTGAGGTAGGGGCGGGAGACAGCACAGATACGCAGTATTTT.

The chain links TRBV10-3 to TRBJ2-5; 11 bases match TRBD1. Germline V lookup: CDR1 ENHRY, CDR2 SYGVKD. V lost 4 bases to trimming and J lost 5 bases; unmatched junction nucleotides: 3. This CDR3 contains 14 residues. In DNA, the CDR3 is TGTGCCATCAGTGGGAGGGACAGGGGGGAGACCCAGTACTTC. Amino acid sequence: CAISGRDRGETQYF.

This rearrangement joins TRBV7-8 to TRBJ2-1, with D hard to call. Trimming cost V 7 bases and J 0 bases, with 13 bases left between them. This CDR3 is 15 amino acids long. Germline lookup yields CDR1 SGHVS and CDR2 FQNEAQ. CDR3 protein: CASNLIRSSYNEQFF. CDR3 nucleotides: TGTGCCAGCAACCTAATCAGGAGCTCCTACAATGAGCAGTTCTTC.

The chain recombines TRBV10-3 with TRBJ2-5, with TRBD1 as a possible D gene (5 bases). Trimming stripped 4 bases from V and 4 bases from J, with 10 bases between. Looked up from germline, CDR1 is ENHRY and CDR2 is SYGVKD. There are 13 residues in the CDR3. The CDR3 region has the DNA TGTGCCATCAGTGGTGACAGTGGAGAGACCCAGTACTTC. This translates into CAISGDSGETQYF.

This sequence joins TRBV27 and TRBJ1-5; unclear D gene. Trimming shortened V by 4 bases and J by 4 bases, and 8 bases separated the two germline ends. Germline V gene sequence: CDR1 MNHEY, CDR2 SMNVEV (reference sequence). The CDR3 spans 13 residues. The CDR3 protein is CASSSRGNQPQHF. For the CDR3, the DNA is TGTGCCAGCAGTTCCCGGGGAAATCAGCCCCAGCATTTT.

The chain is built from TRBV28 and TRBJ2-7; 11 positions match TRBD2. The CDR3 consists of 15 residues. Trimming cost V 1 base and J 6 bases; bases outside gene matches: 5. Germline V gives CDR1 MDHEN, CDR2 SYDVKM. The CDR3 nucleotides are TGTGCCAGCAGTTTATTGGCACTAGCGGGAGCCGAGCAGTACTTC. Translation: CASSLLALAGAEQYF.

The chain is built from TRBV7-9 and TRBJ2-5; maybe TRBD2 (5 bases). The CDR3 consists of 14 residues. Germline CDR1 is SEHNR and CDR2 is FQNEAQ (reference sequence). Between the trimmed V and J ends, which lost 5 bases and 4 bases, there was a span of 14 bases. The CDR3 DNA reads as TGTGCCAGCAGCCCACGGGGAGTGAGAGAGACCCAGTACTTC. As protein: CASSPRGVRETQYF. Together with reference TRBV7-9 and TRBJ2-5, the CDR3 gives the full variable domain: DTGVSQNPRHKITKRGQNVTFRCDPISEHNRLYWYRQTLGQGPEFLTYFQNEAQLEKSRLLSDRFSAERPKGSFSTLEIQRTEQGDSAMYLCASSPRGVRETQYFGPGTRLLVL.

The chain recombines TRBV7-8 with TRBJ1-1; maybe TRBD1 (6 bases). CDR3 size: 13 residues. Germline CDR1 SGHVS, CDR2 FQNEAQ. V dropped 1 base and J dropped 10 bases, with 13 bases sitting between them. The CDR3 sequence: CASSLGAGASAFF. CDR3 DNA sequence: TGTGCCAGCAGCTTAGGGGCAGGGGCCTCAGCTTTCTTT.

This CDR3 reads CAISANLAGGYNEQFF. For the CDR3, the DNA is TGTGCCATCAGTGCCAATCTAGCGGGGGGCTACAATGAGCAGTTCTTC. V usage is TRBV10-3 and J usage is TRBJ2-1; TRBD2 agrees at 11 bases. V shed 4 bases and J 3 bases; nucleotides not matched to a gene: 5. This CDR3 region has 16 residues. The germline V gene has CDR1 ENHRY and CDR2 SYGVKD.

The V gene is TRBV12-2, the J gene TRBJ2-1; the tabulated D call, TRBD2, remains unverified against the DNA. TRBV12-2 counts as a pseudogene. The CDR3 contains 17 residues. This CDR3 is CASRESSSGVIQDEQFF. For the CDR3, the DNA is TGTGCAAGTCGAGAGAGTTCTAGCGGGGTCATTCAGGATGAGCAGTTCTTC.

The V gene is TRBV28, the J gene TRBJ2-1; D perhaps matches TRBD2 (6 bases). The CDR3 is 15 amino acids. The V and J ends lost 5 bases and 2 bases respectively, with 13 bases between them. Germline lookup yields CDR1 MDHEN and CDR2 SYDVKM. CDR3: CASSPPWGAYNEQFF. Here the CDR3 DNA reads TGTGCCAGCAGTCCACCTTGGGGGGCCTACAATGAGCAGTTCTTC.

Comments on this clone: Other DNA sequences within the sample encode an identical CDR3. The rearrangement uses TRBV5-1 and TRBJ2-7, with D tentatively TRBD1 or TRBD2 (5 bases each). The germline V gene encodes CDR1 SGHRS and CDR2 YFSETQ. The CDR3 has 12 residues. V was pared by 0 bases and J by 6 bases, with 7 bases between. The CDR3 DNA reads TGCGCCAGCAGCTTGGGGGGGTCCGAGCAGTACTTC. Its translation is CASSLGGSEQYF.

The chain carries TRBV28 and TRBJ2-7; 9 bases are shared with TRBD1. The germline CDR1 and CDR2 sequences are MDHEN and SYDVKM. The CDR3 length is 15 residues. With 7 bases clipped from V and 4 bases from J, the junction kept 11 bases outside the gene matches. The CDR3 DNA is TGTGCCAGCACCCGGATCGGACAGGGGCGGTACGAGCAGTACTTC. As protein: CASTRIGQGRYEQYF.

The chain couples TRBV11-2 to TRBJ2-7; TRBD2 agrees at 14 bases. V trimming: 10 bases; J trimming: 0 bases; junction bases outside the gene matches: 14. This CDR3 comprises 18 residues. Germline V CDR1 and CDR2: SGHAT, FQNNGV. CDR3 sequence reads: CATKPGLAGALSSYEQYF. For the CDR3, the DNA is TGTGCCACCAAACCGGGACTAGCGGGAGCGTTGAGCTCCTACGAGCAGTACTTC. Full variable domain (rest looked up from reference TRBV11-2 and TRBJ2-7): EAGVAQSPRYKIIEKRQSVAFWCNPISGHATLYWYQQILGQGPKLLIQFQNNGVVDDSQLPKDRFSAERLKGVDSTLKIQPAKLEDSAVYLCATKPGLAGALSSYEQYFGPGTRLTVT.

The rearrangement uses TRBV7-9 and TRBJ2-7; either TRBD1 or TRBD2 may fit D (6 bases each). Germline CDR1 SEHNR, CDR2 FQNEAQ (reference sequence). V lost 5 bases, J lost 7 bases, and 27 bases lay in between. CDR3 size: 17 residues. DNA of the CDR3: TGTGCCAGCAGCAGAGGGGGGCTCATTTCCCCACTAAAAGAGCAGTACTTC. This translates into CASSRGGLISPLKEQYF.

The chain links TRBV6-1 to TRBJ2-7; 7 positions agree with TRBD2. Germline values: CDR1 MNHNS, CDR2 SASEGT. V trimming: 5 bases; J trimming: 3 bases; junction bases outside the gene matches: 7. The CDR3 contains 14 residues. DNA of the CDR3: TGTGCCAGCAGTCGATGGGGGGGAATCTACGAGCAGTACTTC. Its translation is CASSRWGGIYEQYF.

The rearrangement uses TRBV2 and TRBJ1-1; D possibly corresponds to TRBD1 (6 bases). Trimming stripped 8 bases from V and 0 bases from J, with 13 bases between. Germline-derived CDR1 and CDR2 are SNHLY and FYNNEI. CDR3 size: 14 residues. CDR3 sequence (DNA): TGTGCCAGCGTTTTCAGGGGATTGAACACTGAAGCTTTCTTT. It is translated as CASVFRGLNTEAFF.

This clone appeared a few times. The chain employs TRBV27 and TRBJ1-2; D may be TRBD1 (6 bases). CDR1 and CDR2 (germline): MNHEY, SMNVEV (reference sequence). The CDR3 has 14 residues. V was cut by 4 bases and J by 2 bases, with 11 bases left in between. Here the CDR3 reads CASSSDSRNYGYTF. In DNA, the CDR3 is TGTGCCAGCAGTTCGGACAGCCGAAACTATGGCTACACCTTC.

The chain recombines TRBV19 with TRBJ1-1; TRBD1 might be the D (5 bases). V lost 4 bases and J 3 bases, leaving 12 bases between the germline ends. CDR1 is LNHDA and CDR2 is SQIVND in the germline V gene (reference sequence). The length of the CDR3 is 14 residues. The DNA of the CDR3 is TGTGCCAGTAGTAGTAGGGGCACCTACACTGAAGCTTTCTTT. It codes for CASSSRGTYTEAFF.

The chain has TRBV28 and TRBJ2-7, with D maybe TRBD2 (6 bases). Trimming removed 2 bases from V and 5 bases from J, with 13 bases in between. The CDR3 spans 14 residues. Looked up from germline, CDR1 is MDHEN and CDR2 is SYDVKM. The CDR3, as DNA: TGTGCCAGCAGTTTAGGAGGGCAGTTCCACGAGCAGTACTTC. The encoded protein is CASSLGGQFHEQYF.

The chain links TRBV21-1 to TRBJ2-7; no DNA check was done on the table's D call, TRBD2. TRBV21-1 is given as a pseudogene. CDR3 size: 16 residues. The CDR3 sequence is CASSDGTSGRGYEQYF. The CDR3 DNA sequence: TGTGCCAGCAGCGACGGGACTAGCGGGAGAGGCTACGAGCAGTACTTC.

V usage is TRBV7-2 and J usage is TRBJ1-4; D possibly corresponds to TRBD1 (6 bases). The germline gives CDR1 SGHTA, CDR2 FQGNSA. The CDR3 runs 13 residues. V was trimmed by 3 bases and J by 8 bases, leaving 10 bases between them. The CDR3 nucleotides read TGTGCCAGCAGCTTCCAGGGGTTGGAAAAACTGTTTTTT. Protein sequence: CASSFQGLEKLFF.

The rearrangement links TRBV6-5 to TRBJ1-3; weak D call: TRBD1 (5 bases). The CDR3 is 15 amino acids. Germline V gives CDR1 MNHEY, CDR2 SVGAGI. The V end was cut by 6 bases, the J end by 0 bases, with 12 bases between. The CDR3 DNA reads TGTGCCAGCAGGGCGGGGGGGAACTCTGGAAACACCATATATTTT. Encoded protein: CASRAGGNSGNTIYF.

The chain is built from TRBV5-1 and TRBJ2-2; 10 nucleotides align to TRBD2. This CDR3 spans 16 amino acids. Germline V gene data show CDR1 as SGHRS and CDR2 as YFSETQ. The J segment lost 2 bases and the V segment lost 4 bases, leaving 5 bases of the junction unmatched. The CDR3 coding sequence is TGCGCCAGCAGCCCCTTAGCGGGAGGAAACACCGGGGAGCTGTTTTTT. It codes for CASSPLAGGNTGELFF.

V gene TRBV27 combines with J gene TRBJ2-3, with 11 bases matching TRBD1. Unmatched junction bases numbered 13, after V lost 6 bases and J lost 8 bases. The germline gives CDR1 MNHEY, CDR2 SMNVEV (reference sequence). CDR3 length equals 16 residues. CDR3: CASRPNGQGAWGTQYF. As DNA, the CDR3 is TGTGCCAGCAGACCAAACGGACAGGGGGCTTGGGGTACGCAGTATTTT.